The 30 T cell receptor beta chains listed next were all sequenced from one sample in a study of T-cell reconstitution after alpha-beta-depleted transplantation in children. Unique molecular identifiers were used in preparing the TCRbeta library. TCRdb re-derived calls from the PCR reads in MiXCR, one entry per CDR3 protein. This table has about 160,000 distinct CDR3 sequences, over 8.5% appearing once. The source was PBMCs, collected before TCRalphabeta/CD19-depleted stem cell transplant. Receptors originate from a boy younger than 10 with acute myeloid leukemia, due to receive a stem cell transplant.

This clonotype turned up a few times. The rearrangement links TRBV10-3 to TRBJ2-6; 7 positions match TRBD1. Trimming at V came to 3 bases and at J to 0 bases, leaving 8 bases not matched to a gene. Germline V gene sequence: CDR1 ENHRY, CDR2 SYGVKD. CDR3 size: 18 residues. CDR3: CAISDYSRGTSGANVLTF. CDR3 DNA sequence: TGTGCCATCAGTGACTATAGCAGGGGGACCTCTGGGGCCAACGTCCTGACTTTC.

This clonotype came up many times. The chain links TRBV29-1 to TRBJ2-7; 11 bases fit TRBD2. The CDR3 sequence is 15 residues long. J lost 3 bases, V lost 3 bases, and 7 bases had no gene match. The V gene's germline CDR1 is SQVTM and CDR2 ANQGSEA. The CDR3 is CSVDSGRASGYEQYF. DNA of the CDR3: TGCAGCGTTGATAGCGGGAGGGCCTCGGGCTACGAGCAGTACTTC.

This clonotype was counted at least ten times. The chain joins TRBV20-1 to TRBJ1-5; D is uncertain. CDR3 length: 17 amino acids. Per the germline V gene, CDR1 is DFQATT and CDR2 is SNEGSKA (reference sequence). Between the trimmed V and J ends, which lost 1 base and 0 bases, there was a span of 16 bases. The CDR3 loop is CSARVLPARYSNQPQHF. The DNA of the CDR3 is TGCAGTGCTAGAGTTTTACCAGCGCGGTATAGCAATCAGCCCCAGCATTTT.

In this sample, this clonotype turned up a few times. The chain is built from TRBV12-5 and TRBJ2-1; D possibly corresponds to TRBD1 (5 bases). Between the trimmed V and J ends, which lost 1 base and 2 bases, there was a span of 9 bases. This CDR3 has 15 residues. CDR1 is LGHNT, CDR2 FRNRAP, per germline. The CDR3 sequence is CASGLGQTPYNEQFF. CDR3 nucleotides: TGTGCTAGTGGTTTGGGACAGACCCCCTACAATGAGCAGTTCTTC.

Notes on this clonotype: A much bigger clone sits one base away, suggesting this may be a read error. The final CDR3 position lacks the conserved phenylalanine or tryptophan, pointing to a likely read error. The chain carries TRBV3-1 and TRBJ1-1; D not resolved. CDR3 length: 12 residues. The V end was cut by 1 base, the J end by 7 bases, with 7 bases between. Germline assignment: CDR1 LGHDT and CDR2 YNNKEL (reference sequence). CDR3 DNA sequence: TGTGCCAGCAGCCAAGTCGCCGGTGAAGCTTTCCTT. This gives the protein CASSQVAGEAFL.

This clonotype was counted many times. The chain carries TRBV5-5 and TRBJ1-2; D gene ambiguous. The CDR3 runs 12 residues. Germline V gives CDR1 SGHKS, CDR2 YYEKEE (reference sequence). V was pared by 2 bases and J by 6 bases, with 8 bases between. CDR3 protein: CASSFSNDGYTF. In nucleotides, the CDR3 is TGTGCCAGCAGCTTCAGCAATGATGGCTACACCTTC.

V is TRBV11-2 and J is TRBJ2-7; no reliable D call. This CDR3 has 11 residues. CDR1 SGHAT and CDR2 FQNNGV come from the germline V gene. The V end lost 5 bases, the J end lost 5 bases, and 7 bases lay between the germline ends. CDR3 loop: CASSTTDEQYF. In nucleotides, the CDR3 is TGTGCCAGCAGCACTACAGACGAGCAGTACTTC.

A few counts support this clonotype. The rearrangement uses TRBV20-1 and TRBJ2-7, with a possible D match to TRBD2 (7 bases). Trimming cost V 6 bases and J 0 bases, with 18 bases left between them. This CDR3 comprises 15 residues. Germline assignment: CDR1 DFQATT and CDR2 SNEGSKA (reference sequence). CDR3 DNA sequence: TGCAGTGCCCGAAGGGGGGGGGGTCGCTCCTACGAGCAGTACTTC. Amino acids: CSARRGGGRSYEQYF.

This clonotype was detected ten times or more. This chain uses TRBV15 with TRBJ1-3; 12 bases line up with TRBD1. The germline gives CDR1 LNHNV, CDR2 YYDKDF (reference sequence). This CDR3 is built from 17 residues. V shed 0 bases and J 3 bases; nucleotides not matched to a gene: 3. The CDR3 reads CATSREGQGANGNTIYF. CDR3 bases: TGTGCCACCAGCAGAGAGGGACAGGGGGCCAATGGAAACACCATATATTTT.

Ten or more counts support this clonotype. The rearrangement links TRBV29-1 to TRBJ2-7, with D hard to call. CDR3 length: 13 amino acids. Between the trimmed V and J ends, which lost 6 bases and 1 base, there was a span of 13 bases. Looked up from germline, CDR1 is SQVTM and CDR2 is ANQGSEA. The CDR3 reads CSVRHEESYEQYF. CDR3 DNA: TGCAGCGTACGACACGAAGAATCCTACGAGCAGTACTTC.

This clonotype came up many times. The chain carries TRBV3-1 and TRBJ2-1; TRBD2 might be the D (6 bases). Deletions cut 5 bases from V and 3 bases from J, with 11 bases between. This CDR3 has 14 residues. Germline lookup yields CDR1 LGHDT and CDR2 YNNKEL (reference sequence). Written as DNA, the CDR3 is TGTGCCAGCAGCACGGGGGTGATCTACAATGAGCAGTTCTTC. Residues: CASSTGVIYNEQFF.

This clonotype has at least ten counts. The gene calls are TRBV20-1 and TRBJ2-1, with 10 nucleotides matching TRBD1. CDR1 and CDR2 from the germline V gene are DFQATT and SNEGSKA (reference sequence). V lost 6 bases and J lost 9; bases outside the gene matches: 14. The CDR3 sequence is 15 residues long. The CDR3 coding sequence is TGCAGTGCCCTTCTGCCGGGACAGGGGTTGGGTGAGCAGTTCTTC. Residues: CSALLPGQGLGEQFF.

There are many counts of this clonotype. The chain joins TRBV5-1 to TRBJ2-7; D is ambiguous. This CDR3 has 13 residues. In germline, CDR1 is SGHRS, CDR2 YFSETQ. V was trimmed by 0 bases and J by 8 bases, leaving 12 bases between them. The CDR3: CASSLDVQDKQYV. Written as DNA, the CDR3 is TGCGCCAGCAGCTTGGATGTCCAGGATAAGCAGTACGTC.

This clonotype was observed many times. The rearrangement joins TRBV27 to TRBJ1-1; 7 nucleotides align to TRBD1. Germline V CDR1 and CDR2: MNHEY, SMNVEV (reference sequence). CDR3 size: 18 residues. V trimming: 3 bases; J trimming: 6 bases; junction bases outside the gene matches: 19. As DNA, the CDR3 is TGTGCCAGCAGTTTGGAGACCCCAGGGGGGGTGGGGAGGGCTGAAGCTTTCTTT. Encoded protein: CASSLETPGGVGRAEAFF.

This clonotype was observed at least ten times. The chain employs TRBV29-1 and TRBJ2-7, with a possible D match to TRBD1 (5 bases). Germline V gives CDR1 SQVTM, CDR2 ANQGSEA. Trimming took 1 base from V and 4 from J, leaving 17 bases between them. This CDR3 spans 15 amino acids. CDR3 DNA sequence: TGCAGCGTTGAAGGCCACCCCGACAGCGTTTACGAGCAGTACTTC. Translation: CSVEGHPDSVYEQYF.

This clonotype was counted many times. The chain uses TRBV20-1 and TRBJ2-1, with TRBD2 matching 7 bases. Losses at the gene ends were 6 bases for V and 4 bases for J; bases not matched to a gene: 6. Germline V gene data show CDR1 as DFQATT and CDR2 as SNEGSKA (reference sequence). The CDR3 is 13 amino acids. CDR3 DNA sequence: TGCAGTGCGTCCTCTAGCGGATACAATGAGCAGTTCTTC. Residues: CSASSSGYNEQFF.

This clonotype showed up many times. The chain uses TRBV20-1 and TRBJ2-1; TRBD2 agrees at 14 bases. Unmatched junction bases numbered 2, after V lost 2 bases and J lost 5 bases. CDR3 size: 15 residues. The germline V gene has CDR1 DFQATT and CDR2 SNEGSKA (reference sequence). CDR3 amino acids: CSARPGLAGDNEQFF. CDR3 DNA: TGCAGTGCTAGACCGGGACTAGCGGGAGACAATGAGCAGTTCTTC.

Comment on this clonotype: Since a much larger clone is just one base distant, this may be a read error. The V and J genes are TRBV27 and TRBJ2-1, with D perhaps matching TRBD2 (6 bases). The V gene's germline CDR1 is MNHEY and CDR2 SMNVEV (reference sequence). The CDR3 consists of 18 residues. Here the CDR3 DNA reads TGTGCCAGCAGTTTATCAGTAGGGGCGGGATCTATCTACAATCAGCAGTTCTTC. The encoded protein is CASSLSVGAGSIYNQQFF.

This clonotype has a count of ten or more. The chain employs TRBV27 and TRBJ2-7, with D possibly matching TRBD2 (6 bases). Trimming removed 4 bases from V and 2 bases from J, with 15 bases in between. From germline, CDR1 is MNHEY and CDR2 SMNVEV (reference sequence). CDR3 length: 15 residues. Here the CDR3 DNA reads TGTGCCAGCAGTTGGGCCGGGGGAGGTCCCTACGAGCAGTACTTC. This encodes CASSWAGGGPYEQYF.

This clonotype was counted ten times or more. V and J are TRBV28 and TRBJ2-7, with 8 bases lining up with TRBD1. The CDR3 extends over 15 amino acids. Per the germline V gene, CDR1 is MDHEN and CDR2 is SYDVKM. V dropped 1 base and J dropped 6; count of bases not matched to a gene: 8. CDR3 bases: TGTGCCAGCAGTTTATCGACAGGGGTGAGGGGCGAGCAGTACTTC. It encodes CASSLSTGVRGEQYF.

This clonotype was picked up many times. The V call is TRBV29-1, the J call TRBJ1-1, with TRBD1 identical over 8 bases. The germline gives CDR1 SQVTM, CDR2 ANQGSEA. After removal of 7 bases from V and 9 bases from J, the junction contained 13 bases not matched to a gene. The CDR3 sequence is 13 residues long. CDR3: CSAGAGQVLQAFF. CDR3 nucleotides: TGCAGCGCGGGGGCGGGACAGGTTCTACAAGCTTTCTTT.

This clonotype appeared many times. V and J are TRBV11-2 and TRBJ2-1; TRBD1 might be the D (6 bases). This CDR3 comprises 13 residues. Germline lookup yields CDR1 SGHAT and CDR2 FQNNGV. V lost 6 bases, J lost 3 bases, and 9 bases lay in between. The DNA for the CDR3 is TGTGCCAGCAGGCAGGGGAACTACAATGAGCAGTTCTTC. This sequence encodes CASRQGNYNEQFF.

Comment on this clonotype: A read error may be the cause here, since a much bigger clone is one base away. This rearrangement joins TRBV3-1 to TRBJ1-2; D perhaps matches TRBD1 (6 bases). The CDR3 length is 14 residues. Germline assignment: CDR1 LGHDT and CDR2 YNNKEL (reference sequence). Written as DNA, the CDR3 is TGTGCCAGCAGCCCTGAAGGACAGTTCTATGGCTTCACCTTC. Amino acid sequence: CASSPEGQFYGFTF.

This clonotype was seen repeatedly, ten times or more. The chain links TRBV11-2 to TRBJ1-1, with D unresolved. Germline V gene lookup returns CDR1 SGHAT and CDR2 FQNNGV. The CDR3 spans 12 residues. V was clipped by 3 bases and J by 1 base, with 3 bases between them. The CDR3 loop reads CASSFENTEAFF. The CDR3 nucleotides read TGTGCCAGCAGCTTTGAGAACACTGAAGCTTTCTTT.

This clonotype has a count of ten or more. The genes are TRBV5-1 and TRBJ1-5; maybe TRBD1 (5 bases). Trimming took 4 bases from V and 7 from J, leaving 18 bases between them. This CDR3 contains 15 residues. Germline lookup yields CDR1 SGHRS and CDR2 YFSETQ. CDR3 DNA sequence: TGCGCCAGCAGCATCCTACCCGGGGGTGTCCAGCCCCAGCATTTT. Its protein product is CASSILPGGVQPQHF.

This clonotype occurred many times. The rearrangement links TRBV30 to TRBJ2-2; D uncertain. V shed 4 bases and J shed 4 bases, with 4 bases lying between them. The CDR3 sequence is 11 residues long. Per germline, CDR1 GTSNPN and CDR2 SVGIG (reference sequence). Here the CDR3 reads CAWTSTGELFF. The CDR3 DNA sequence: TGTGCCTGGACTTCCACCGGGGAGCTGTTTTTT. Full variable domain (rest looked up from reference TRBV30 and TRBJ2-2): SQTIHQWPATLVQPVGSPLSLECTVEGTSNPNLYWYRQAAGRGLQLLFYSVGIGQISSEVPQNLSASRPQDRQFILSSKKLLLSDSGFYLCAWTSTGELFFGEGSRLTVL.

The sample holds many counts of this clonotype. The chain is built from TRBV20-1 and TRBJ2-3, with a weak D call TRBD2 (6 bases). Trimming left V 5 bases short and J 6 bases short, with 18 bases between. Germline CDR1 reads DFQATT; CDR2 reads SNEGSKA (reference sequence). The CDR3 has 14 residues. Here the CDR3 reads CSALLSGFGDTQYF. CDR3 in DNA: TGCAGTGCTCTACTTAGCGGTTTTGGGGATACGCAGTATTTT.

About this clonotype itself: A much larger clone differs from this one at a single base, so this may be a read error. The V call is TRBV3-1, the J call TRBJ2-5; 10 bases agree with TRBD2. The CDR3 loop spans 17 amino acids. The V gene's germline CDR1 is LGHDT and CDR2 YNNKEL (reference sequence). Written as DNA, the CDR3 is TGTGCCTGCAGCCAAGATCAAGGACTAGCGGACCAAGAGACCCAGTACTTC. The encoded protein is CACSQDQGLADQETQYF.

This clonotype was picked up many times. The DNA for the CDR3 is TGCAGCGTCCGACAGGGGCTGGGTCAGCCCCAGCATTTT. Residues: CSVRQGLGQPQHF. The V and J genes are TRBV29-1 and TRBJ1-5; 8 nucleotides agree with TRBD1. The CDR3 covers 13 residues. The V gene end was trimmed by 6 bases and the J gene end by 6 bases; junction bases not matched to a gene: 7. Germline V lookup: CDR1 SQVTM, CDR2 ANQGSEA.

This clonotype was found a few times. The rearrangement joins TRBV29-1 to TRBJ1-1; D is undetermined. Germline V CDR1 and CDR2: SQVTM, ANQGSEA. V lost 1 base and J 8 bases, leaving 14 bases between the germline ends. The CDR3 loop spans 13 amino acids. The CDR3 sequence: CSVEVPAESEAFF. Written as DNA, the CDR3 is TGCAGCGTTGAAGTCCCCGCCGAGTCCGAAGCTTTCTTT.